This entry is about one T cell receptor (beta chain). The entry originates in a study of blood T cell repertoires in COVID-19. Study summary: Sources were T cells, B-cell-depleted T cells, or PBMCs; the material itself was cDNA or gDNA.

CDR3 length: 14 amino acids. J gave up 6 bases and V 5 bases, and 10 bases lay outside the gene matches. Germline V gene sequence: CDR1 MGHRA, CDR2 YSYEKL. Study processing details: Amplifying reference gene primers gave estimates of nucleated cell counts. Clones were read by immunoSEQ multiplex PCR, and TCRdb kept only the in-frame ones, dropping some. V and J calls and clone size come straight from that table; D and trimming were deduced from the DNA. This table has about 300,000 clones, around 92% appearing once. V is TRBV4-1 and J is TRBJ2-7; 7 nucleotides line up with TRBD1. The TCR comes from a woman younger than 45 with COVID-19, enrolled during active disease. Sequencing used peripheral blood. Written as DNA, the CDR3 is TGCGCCAGCAGCTACAGACAGGGATCGCTCGAGCAGTACGTC. Translation: CASSYRQGSLEQYV.